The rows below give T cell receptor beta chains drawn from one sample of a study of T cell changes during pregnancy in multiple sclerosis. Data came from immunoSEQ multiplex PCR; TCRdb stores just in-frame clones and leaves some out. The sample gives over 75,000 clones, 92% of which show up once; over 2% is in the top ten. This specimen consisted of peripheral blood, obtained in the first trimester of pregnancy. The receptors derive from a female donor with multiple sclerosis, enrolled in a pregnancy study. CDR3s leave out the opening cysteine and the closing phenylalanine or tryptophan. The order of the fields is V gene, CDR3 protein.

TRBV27 ASSETSGRAYEQY
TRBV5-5 ASSPGVGRVAEAF
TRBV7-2 ASSSRGTYEQY
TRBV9 ASGVVTGGGEAF
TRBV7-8 ASSWDRTPGELF
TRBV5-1 ASSLKPPGGFTEAF
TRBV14 ASSVDTPEFGKLF
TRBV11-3 ASSLSTSYEQY
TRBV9 ASSVGLAGGGSSYNEQF
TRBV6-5 ASSQGQFLVTEAF
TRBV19 ASSMLGQGVSGRPYEQY
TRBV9 ASSVVDRFRDTQY
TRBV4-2 ASSQETGEPYEQY
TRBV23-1 ASSQSGRGTDTQY
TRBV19 ASSTGLSSYNEQF
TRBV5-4 ASSHRGDRGHEQY
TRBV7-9 ASIGQTNTGELF
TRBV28 ASGYRRLLNTEAF
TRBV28 ASSLARTGPEEKLF
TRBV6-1 ASQRGPDTDTQY
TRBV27 ASSPRRYNEQF
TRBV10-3 AISLTGGEQY
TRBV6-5 ASSGAGLTSYEQY
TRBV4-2 ASSQDWTGGGETQY
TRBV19 ASTTSATYNEQF
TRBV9 ASSPTLGRRDLYNEQF
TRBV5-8 ASTRETYNEQF
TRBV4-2 ASSQEQAGVNEQF
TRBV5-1 ASSLEGSGRAGETQY
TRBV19 ASSVDPGGRNYGYT
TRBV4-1 ASSQVNGAQY
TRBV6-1 ASSELQGQLF
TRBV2 ASRGPTSGPSTDTQY
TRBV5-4 ASSLEVRSYEQY
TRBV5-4 ASSSTGTRI
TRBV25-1 ASRGQGARNYGYT
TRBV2 ASSELGGGNTIY
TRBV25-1 ASSQGVSTDTQY
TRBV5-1 ASSLGPSSSYNEQF
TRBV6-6 ASSYMRETQY
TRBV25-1 ASSDSLADYEQY
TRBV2 ASQTVAGDNEQF
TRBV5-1 ASSLAETRIQY
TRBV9 ASSVQGSYQDTQY
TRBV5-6 ASSLRGLAATDTQY
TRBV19 ASSIEGRRDNEQF
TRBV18 ASSPLRDSWYEQY
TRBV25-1 ASSESTGGQPQH